The 10 T cell receptor beta chains below come from one sample, sequenced in a study of T cells expressing NK-cell markers. TCRdb reprocessed the 5' RACE reads and stores each CDR3 protein as one record, lacking DNA. This sample's clone table lists about 460,000 distinct CDR3 sequences. Sequenced: blood T cells: a sorted CD56 or NKG2C T cell subset, CD4+ or CD8+ T cells, or bulk PBMC T cells (not recorded which). The receptors originated from a woman aged 45-59 years in good health.

This sequence joins TRBV20-1 and TRBJ2-3. The CDR3 totals 14 residues. Germline values: CDR1 DFQATT, CDR2 SNEGSKA (reference sequence). The CDR3 reads CSARRRTLVDTQYF.

This rearrangement joins TRBV5-6 to TRBJ1-5; TCRdb's assignment of TRBD1 cannot be checked, as there is no DNA. The CDR3 contains 14 residues. Germline-derived CDR1 and CDR2 are SGHDT and YYEEEE. The CDR3 here is CASSKDRVRQPQHF.

The CDR3 protein is CASSMGIGNEQFF. The gene calls are TRBV19 and TRBJ2-1. The germline gives CDR1 LNHDA, CDR2 SQIVND (reference sequence). The CDR3 contains 13 residues.

This rearrangement joins TRBV30 to TRBJ2-4; TCRdb reports TRBD2, a call that lacks DNA to check it against. Germline-derived CDR1 and CDR2 are GTSNPN and SVGIG (reference sequence). The CDR3 extends over 15 amino acids. Here the CDR3 reads CAWSVPWREGNIQYF.

V and J are TRBV4-1 and TRBJ2-1; as DNA is missing, the TRBD2 call by TCRdb cannot be tested. The CDR3 is 15 residues long. Germline V gives CDR1 MGHRA, CDR2 YSYEKL. The CDR3 loop reads CASSRGLAGGYEQFF.

The chain is built from TRBV27 and TRBJ1-2; lacking DNA, the TRBD1 call made by TCRdb goes unchecked. This CDR3 region has 17 residues. Germline CDR1 and CDR2: MNHEY and SMNVEV (reference sequence). The CDR3 spells CASSFIGQGAPNYGYTF.

This chain connects TRBV4-1 to TRBJ2-7; TCRdb indicates TRBD2, and absent DNA this call remains unverified. Germline CDR1 is MGHRA and CDR2 is YSYEKL. This CDR3 spans 16 amino acids. Here the CDR3 reads CASSPWVGGTSYEQYF.

V and J are TRBV7-8 and TRBJ1-2. Germline CDR1 is SGHVS and CDR2 is FQNEAQ. The CDR3 sequence is 13 residues long. This chain's CDR3 is CASSLVSIGGYTF.

The chain carries TRBV11-3 and TRBJ2-1; TCRdb designates TRBD2, a call that cannot be tested without DNA. The CDR3 contains 12 residues. The germline gives CDR1 SGHNT, CDR2 YENEEA. This CDR3 is CASSPSGEGEFF.

The chain links TRBV20-1 to TRBJ1-1; TCRdb picks TRBD1, but there is no DNA to check that call. The CDR3 extends over 15 amino acids. CDR1 is DFQATT and CDR2 is SNEGSKA in the germline V gene (reference sequence). CDR3 loop: CSARDKGVGNTEAFF.